A selection of T cell receptor beta chains follows, all from one sample in a study of shared clonotypes between healthy human individuals. The table came from immunoSEQ multiplex PCR; TCRdb's copy has only in-frame clones and leaves some out. The sample lists approximately 2,200,000 clones, about 93% occurring once. What was sequenced was naive CD8+ T cells from PBMCs. These receptors were collected from a man between 18 and 29 years old in good health. Some clones in this sample may be carry-over from other donors' samples. Both conserved end residues are trimmed from each CDR3.

V gene: TRBV4-1; CDR3 protein: ASSQRTSATDTQY
V gene: TRBV19; CDR3 protein: ASRHRGDGELF
V gene: TRBV7-3; CDR3 protein: ASSHTGGWEETQY
V gene: TRBV18; CDR3 protein: ASSPPAGGRITDTQY
V gene: TRBV6-6; CDR3 protein: ASSYSIRVVGTEAF
V gene: TRBV7-9; CDR3 protein: ASSPFDGGSKSDEQF
V gene: TRBV6-6; CDR3 protein: ASRIPENEQF
V gene: TRBV19; CDR3 protein: ASSIYGSAAYEQY
V gene: TRBV9; CDR3 protein: ASSGGTYEQY
V gene: TRBV30; CDR3 protein: AWSILAGYTDTQY
V gene: TRBV6-1; CDR3 protein: ASSVRKGGSNEKLF
V gene: TRBV6-5; CDR3 protein: ASRSGGRPPGELF
V gene: TRBV5-8; CDR3 protein: ASSSGTAGNQPQH
V gene: TRBV7-8; CDR3 protein: ASSGPREPQH
V gene: TRBV4-1; CDR3 protein: ASSQRERQETQY
V gene: TRBV28; CDR3 protein: ASTSLSAEYNEQF
V gene: TRBV5-1; CDR3 protein: ASSPTGNYEQY
V gene: TRBV4-2; CDR3 protein: ASSQDGTHEQY
V gene: TRBV29-1; CDR3 protein: SVVYVGDSDTGELF
V gene: TRBV18; CDR3 protein: ASSPTGMGLNAEKLF
V gene: TRBV14; CDR3 protein: ASSQDGRGLETQY
V gene: TRBV10-2; CDR3 protein: ASTPSGYEQY
V gene: TRBV7-8; CDR3 protein: ASSTDLSSYNEQF
V gene: TRBV5-1; CDR3 protein: ASSPRGTTYEQY
V gene: TRBV27; CDR3 protein: ASSPLRTHNQPQH
V gene: TRBV4-1; CDR3 protein: ASSQERATRTNEQF
V gene: TRBV2; CDR3 protein: ASSEAPGGARNTEAF
V gene: TRBV6-5; CDR3 protein: ASSYREGLNTEAF
V gene: TRBV19; CDR3 protein: ASSPPSRGSYEQY
V gene: TRBV28; CDR3 protein: ASSLLQGRNEQY
V gene: TRBV4-1; CDR3 protein: ASSQHGGVEETQY
V gene: TRBV6-6; CDR3 protein: ASRSGREIADTQY
V gene: TRBV9; CDR3 protein: ASSGTGTSNHEQY
V gene: TRBV5-1; CDR3 protein: ASSLQATVLGDTEAF
V gene: TRBV6-1; CDR3 protein: ASSEGAKWSEQY
V gene: TRBV7-9; CDR3 protein: ASTPRQSTGANYGYT
V gene: TRBV11-2; CDR3 protein: ASSLVNFILAGGNEQF
V gene: TRBV27; CDR3 protein: ASRLSGTLGYGYT
V gene: TRBV27; CDR3 protein: ASSLYRGTGELF
V gene: TRBV7-9; CDR3 protein: ASSSPVRGRTYEQY
V gene: TRBV18; CDR3 protein: ASSPGRGSYEQY
V gene: TRBV27; CDR3 protein: ASSGGGLAGGGGQETQY
V gene: TRBV28; CDR3 protein: ASSPLEGRSYNEQF
V gene: TRBV7-8; CDR3 protein: ASSRPYRGYEQY
V gene: TRBV15; CDR3 protein: ATSRDLREGQETQY
V gene: TRBV15; CDR3 protein: ATSRDRTPSTGELF
V gene: TRBV7-2; CDR3 protein: ASSLLAGTGELF
V gene: TRBV6-5; CDR3 protein: ASSKTGGGSPLH
V gene: TRBV5-1; CDR3 protein: ASSLAGVYNEQF
V gene: TRBV28; CDR3 protein: ASRRPGGLEPQH
V gene: TRBV7-8; CDR3 protein: ASSLSSQGSSYEQY
V gene: TRBV5-1; CDR3 protein: ASSLTPGAGTNTEAF
V gene: TRBV7-9; CDR3 protein: ASSFQLRSGANVLT
V gene: TRBV29-1; CDR3 protein: SAEGGYQETQY
V gene: TRBV27; CDR3 protein: ASSFRDQQY
V gene: TRBV13; CDR3 protein: ASSSGTGFSGNTIY
V gene: TRBV11-2; CDR3 protein: ASSPGVYPDTQY
V gene: TRBV5-6; CDR3 protein: ASSSIGTSPNTGELF
V gene: TRBV9; CDR3 protein: ASGEGDPPTDTQY
V gene: TRBV7-3; CDR3 protein: ASSPGTSRGEQY